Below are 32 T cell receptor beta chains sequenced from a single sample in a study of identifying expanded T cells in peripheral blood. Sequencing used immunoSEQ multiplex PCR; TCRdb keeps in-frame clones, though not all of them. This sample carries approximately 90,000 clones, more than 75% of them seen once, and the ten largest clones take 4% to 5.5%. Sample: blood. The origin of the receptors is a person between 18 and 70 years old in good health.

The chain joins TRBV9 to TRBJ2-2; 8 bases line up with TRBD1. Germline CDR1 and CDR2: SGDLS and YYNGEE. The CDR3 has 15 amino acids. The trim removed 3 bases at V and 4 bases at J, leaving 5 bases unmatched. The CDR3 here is CASSALRGRTGELFF. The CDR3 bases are TGTGCCAGCAGCGCTCTCAGGGGGCGCACCGGGGAGCTGTTTTTT. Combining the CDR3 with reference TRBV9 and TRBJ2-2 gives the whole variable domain DSGVTQTPKHLITATGQRVTLRCSPRSGDLSVYWYQQSLDQGLQFLIQYYNGEERAKGNILERFSAQQFPDLHSELNLSSLELGDSALYFCASSALRGRTGELFFGEGSRLTVL.

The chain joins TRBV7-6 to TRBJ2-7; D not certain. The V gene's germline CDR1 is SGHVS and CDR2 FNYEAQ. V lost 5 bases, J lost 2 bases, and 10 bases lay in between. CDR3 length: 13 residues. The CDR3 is CASSLNRAYEQYF. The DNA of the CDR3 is TGTGCCAGCAGCCTTAACAGAGCCTACGAGCAGTACTTC.

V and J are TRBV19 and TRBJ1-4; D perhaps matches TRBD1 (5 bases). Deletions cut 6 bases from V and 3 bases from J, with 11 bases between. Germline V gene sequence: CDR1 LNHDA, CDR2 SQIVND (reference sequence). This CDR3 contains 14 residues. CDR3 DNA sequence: TGTGCCAGTAGCGACAGCCACGCTAATGAAAAACTGTTTTTT. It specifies CASSDSHANEKLFF. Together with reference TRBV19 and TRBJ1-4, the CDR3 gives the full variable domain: DGGITQSPKYLFRKEGQNVTLSCEQNLNHDAMYWYRQDPGQGLRLIYYSQIVNDFQKGDIAEGYSVSREKKESFPLTVTSAQKNPTAFYLCASSDSHANEKLFFGSGTQLSVL.

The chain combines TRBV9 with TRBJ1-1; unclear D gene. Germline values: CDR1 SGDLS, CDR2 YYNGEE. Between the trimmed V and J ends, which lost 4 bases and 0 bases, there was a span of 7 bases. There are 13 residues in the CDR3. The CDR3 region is CASSPQMNTEAFF. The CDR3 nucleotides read TGTGCCAGCAGCCCTCAGATGAACACTGAAGCTTTCTTT.

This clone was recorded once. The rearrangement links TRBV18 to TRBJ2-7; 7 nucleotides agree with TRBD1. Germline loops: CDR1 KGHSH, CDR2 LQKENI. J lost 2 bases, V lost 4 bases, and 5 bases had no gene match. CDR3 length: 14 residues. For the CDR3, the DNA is TGTGCCAGCTCACAGGGGGCGGTTACCTACGAGCAGTACTTC. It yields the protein CASSQGAVTYEQYF. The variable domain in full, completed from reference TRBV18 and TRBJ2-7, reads NAGVMQNPRHLVRRRGQEARLRCSPMKGHSHVYWYRQLPEEGLKFMVYLQKENIIDESGMPKERFSAEFPKEGPSILRIQQVVRGDSAAYFCASSQGAVTYEQYFGPGTRLTVT.

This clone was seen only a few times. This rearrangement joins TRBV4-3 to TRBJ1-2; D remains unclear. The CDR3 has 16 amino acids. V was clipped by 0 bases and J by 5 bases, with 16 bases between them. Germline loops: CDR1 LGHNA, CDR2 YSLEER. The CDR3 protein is CASSQERTGMWYGYTF. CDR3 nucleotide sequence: TGCGCCAGCAGCCAAGAACGAACGGGAATGTGGTATGGCTACACCTTC.

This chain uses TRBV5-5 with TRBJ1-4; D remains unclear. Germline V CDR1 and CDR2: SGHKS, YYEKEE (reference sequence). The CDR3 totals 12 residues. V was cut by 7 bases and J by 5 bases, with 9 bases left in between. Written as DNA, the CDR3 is TGTGCCAGCGGCAGACTAAATGAAAAACTGTTTTTT. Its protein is CASGRLNEKLFF.

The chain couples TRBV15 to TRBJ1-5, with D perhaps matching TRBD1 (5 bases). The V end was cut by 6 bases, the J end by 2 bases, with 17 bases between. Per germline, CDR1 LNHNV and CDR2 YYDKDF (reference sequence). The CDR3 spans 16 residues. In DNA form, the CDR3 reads TGTGCCACCAGTCACCAGTGGATAGGGGGCAATCAGCCCCAGCATTTT. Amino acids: CATSHQWIGGNQPQHF.

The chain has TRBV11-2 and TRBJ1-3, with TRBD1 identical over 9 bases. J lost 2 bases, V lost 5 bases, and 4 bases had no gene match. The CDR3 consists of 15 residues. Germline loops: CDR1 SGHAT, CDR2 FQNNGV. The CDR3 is CASSKRTGAGNTIYF. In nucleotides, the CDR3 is TGTGCCAGCAGCAAACGGACAGGGGCTGGAAACACCATATATTTT.

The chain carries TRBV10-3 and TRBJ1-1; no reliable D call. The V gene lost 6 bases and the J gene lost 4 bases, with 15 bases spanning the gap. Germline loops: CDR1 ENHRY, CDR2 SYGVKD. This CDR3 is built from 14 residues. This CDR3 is CAISFGTGSTEAFF. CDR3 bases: TGTGCCATCAGCTTTGGAACCGGATCCACTGAAGCTTTCTTT.

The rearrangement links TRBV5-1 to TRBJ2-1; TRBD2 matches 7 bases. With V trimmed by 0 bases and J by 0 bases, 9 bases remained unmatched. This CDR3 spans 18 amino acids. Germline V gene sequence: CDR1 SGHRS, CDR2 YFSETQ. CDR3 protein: CASSLAGGSPSSYNEQFF. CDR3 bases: TGCGCCAGCAGCTTGGCCGGGGGGTCCCCCAGCTCCTACAATGAGCAGTTCTTC.

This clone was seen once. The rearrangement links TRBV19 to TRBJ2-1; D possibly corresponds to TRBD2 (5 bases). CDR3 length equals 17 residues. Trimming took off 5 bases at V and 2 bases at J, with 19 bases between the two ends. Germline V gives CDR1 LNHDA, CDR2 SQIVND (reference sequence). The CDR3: CASSRPAPRRPYNEQFF. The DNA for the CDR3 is TGTGCCAGTAGTCGCCCCGCGCCTCGGAGGCCCTACAATGAGCAGTTCTTC.

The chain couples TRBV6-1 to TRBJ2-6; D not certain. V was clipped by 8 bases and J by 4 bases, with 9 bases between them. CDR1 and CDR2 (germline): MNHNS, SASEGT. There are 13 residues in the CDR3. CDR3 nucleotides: TGTGCCAGCTATACTTCCGGGGCCAACGTCCTGACTTTC. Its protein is CASYTSGANVLTF.

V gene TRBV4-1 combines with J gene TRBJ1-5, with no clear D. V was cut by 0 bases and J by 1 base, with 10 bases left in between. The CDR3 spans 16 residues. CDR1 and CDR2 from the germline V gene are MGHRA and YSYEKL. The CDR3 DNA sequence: TGCGCCAGCAGCCAAGAGGCGGTTAGGAGCAATCAGCCCCAGCATTTT. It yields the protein CASSQEAVRSNQPQHF.

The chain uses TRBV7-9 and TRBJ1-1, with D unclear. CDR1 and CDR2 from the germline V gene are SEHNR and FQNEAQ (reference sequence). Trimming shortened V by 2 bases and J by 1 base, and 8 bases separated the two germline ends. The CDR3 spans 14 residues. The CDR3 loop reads CASSLRTRNTEAFF. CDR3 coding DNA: TGTGCCAGCAGCTTAAGGACGAGGAACACTGAAGCTTTCTTT. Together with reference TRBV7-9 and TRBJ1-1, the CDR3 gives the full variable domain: DTGVSQNPRHKITKRGQNVTFRCDPISEHNRLYWYRQTLGQGPEFLTYFQNEAQLEKSRLLSDRFSAERPKGSFSTLEIQRTEQGDSAMYLCASSLRTRNTEAFFGQGTRLTVV.

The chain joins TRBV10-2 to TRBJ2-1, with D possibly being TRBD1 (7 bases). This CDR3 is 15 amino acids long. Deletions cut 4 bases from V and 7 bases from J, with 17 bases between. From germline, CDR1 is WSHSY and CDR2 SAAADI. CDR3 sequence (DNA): TGCGCCAGCAGTGCAGCTTCGACAGGGAGGAATGAGCAGTTCTTC. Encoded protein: CASSAASTGRNEQFF.

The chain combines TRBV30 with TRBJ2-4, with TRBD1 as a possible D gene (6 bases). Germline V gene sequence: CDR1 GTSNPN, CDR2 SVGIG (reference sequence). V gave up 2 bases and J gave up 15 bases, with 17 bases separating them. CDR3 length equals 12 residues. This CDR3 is CAWSRDTSFRYF. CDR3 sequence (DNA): TGTGCCTGGAGTCGGGACACATCCTTTCGGTACTTC. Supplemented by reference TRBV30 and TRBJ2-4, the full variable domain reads SQTIHQWPATLVQPVGSPLSLECTVEGTSNPNLYWYRQAAGRGLQLLFYSVGIGQISSEVPQNLSASRPQDRQFILSSKKLLLSDSGFYLCAWSRDTSFRYFGAGTRLSVL.

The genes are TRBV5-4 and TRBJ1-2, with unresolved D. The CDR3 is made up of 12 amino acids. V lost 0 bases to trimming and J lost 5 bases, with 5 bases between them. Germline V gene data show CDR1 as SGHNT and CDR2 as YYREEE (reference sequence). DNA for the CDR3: TGTGCCAGCAGCTTGGAGCGGTATGGCTACACCTTC. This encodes CASSLERYGYTF.

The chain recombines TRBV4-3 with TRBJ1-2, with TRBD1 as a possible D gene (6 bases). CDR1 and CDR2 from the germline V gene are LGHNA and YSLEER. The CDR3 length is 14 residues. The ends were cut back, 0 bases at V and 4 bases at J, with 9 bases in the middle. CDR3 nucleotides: TGCGCCAGCAGCCAAGACCAGGGGACCTATGGCTACACCTTC. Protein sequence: CASSQDQGTYGYTF.

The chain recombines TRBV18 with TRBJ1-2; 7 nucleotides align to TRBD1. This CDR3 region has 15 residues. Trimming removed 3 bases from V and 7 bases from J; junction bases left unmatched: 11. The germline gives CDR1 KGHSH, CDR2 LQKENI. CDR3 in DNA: TGTGCCAGCTCACCCCAGACAGGGTACTTACTTGGCTACACCTTC. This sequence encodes CASSPQTGYLLGYTF.

CDR3 DNA sequence: TGTGCCAGCAGCTTAGCGACCCCGTTTGGCCCCCCGGATGAGCAGTTCTTC. It codes for CASSLATPFGPPDEQFF. The rearrangement links TRBV7-2 to TRBJ2-1; D not certain. With 0 bases removed from V and 8 bases from J, the gap between germline ends came to 20 bases. CDR3 length: 17 amino acids. The germline V gene encodes CDR1 SGHTA and CDR2 FQGNSA.

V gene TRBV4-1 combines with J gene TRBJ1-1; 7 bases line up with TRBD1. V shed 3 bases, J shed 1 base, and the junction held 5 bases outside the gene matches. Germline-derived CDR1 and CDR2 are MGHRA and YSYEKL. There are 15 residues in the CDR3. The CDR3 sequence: CASSQRTGKNTEAFF. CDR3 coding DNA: TGCGCCAGCAGCCAGAGGACAGGTAAGAACACTGAAGCTTTCTTT.

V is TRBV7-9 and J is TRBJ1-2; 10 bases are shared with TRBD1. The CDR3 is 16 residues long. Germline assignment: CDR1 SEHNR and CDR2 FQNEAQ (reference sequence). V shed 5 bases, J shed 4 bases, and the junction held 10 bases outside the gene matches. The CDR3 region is CASSVPDRGSPYGYTF. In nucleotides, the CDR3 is TGTGCCAGCAGCGTACCGGACAGGGGGAGTCCCTATGGCTACACCTTC.

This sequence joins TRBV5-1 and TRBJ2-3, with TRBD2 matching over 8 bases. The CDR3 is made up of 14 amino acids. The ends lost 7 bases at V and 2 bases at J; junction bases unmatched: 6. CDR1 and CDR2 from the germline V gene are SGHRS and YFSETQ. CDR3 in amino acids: CASSTSGNTDTQYF. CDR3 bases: TGCGCCAGCTCTACTAGCGGCAACACAGATACGCAGTATTTT. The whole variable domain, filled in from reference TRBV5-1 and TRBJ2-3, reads KAGVTQTPRYLIKTRGQQVTLSCSPISGHRSVSWYQQTPGQGLQFLFEYFSETQRNKGNFPGRFSGRQFSNSRSEMNVSTLELGDSALYLCASSTSGNTDTQYFGPGTRLTVL.

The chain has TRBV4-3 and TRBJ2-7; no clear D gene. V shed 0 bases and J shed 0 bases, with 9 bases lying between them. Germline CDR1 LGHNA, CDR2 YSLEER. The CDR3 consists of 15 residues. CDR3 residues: CASSQDHTASYEQYF. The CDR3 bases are TGCGCCAGCAGCCAAGATCACACAGCCTCCTACGAGCAGTACTTC.

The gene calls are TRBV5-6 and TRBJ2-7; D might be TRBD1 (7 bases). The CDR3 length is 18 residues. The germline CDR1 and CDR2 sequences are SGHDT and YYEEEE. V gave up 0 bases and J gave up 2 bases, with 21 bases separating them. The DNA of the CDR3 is TGTGCCAGCAGCTTGGGACAGGGAGGCCCCAATCCCACCTACGAGCAGTACTTC. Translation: CASSLGQGGPNPTYEQYF.

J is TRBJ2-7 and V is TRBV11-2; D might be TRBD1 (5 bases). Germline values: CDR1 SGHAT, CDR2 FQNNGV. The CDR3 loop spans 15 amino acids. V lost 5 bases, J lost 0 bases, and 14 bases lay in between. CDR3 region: CASSHPVGRSYEQYF. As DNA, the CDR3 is TGTGCCAGCAGCCACCCGGTGGGGCGCTCCTACGAGCAGTACTTC.

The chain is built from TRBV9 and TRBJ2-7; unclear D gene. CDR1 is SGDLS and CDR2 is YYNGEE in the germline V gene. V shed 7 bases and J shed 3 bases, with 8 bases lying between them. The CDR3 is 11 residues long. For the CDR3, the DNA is TGTGCCAGCGGTACAAGCTACGAGCAGTACTTC. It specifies CASGTSYEQYF.

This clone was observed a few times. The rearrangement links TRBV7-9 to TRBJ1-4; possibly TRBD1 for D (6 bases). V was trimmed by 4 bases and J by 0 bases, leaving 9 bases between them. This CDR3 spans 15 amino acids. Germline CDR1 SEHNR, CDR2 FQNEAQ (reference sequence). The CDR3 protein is CASSSWTATNEKLFF. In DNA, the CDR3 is TGTGCCAGCAGCTCCTGGACAGCAACTAATGAAAAACTGTTTTTT.

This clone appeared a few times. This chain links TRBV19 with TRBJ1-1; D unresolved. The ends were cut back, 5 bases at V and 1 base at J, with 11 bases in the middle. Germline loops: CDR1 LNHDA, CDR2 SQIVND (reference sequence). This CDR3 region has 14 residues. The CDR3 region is CASSAKSRNTEAFF. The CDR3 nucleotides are TGTGCCAGTAGTGCTAAATCCAGGAACACTGAAGCTTTCTTT.

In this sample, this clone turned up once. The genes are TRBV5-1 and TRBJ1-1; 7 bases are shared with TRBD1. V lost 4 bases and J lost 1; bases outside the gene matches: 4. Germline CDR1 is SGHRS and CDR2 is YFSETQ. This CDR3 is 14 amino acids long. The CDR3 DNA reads TGCGCCAGCAGCCGAAACAGGGGGAACACTGAAGCTTTCTTT. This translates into CASSRNRGNTEAFF.

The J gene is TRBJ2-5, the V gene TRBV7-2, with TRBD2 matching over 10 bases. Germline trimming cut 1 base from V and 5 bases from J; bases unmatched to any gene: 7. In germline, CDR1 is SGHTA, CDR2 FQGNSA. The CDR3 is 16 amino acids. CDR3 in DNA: TGTGCCAGCAGCTTAGTTTCTAGCGGGGGCTCGGAGACCCAGTACTTC. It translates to CASSLVSSGGSETQYF.